This T cell receptor (beta chain) is from a study of blood T cell repertoires in COVID-19. Original data processing: Using reference gene primer amplification, nucleated cell counts were estimated. TCRdb's copy holds only in-frame clones and misses some; the assay was immunoSEQ multiplex PCR. V and J calls and clone size are as listed in that table; D and trimming were resolved from the DNA. Altogether approximately 280,000 clones are present, around 92% being singletons, with the ten largest covering 1.9%. Per the germline V gene, CDR1 is ENHRY and CDR2 is SYGVKD. The CDR3 extends over 12 amino acids. The V end was cut by 3 bases, the J end by 7 bases, with 7 bases between.

The rearrangement joins TRBV10-3 to TRBJ2-1; possibly TRBD2 for D (5 bases). The receptor was derived from a woman aged 55-75 years who had recovered from COVID-19. The specimen sequenced was PBMCs or T cells enriched from blood (not recorded which). The CDR3 sequence is CAISETRNEQFF. The CDR3 nucleotides are TGTGCCATCAGTGAAACTAGAAATGAGCAGTTCTTC.